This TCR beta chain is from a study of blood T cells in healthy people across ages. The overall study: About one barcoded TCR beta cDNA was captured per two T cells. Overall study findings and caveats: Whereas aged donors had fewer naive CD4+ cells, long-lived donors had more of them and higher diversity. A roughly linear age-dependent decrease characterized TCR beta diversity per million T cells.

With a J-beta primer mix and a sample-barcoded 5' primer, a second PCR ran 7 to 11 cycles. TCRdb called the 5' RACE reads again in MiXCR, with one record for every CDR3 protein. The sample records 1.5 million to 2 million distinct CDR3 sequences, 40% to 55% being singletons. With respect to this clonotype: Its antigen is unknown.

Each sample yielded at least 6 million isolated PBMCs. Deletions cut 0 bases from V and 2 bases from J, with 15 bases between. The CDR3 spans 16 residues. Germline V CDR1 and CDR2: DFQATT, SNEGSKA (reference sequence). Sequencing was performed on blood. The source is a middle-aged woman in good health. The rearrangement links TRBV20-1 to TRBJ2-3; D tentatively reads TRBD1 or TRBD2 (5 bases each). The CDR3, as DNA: TGCAGTGCTAGAGATAGGGGTATAGCGCTCACAGATACGCAGTATTTT. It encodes CSARDRGIALTDTQYF.